One TCR beta chain is described in this entry. The data were obtained in a study of technical replicates of blood from several donors. Measured with immunoSEQ multiplex PCR; TCRdb has only the in-frame clones, and not every one. The sample carries under 100,000 clones, roughly 96% recorded once. Specimen: T cells isolated from PBMCs. This TCR came from a human donor in good health.

The chain's CDR3 is CATSAQGEANIQYF. The CDR3 DNA follows: TGTGCCACCAGCGCCCAGGGGGAAGCAAACATTCAGTACTTC. The chain recombines TRBV15 with TRBJ2-4; 7 positions match TRBD1. The length of the CDR3 is 14 residues. CDR1 is LNHNV, CDR2 YYDKDF, per germline (reference sequence). Trimming removed 5 bases from V and 6 bases from J; junction bases left unmatched: 7.